The rows below give T cell receptor beta chains drawn from one sample of a study of T-cell reconstitution after alpha-beta-depleted transplantation in children. In TCRdb, the PCR reads were re-called with MiXCR into one record per CDR3 protein. The repertoire holds some 300,000 distinct CDR3 sequences, with about 9.5% as singletons. The input for sequencing was PBMCs, taken before TCRalphabeta/CD19-depleted stem cell transplant. All receptors derive from a boy under three years old with acute myeloid leukemia, due to receive a stem cell transplant. CDR3s include the opening cysteine and the closing phenylalanine or tryptophan. A D gene is named only where the DNA matches it firmly. Not every row has a clone size; where given, it reads once, few, many or a size class.

. | 13 | TRBJ1-3 | TRBV30 | few | CALDSTSGNTIYF | TGTGCTTTGGACTCTACCTCTGGAAACACCATATATTTT
. | 14 | TRBJ1-6 | TRBV12-3/TRBV12-4 | . | CASSPQGRNSPLHF | TGTGCCAGCAGTCCACAGGGTCGGAATTCACCCCTCCACTTT
TRBD2 | 18 | TRBJ2-4 | TRBV20-1 | few | CSARGTSGGRGGKNIQYF | TGCAGTGCCCGAGGGACTAGCGGGGGACGAGGGGGGAAAAACATTCAGTACTTC
TRBD2 | 21 | TRBJ2-4 | TRBV7-8 | . | CASSHDTGEGTSGRLKNIQYF | TGTGCCAGCAGCCACGATACAGGGGAGGGGACTAGCGGGAGACTCAAAAACATTCAGTACTTC
. | 16 | TRBJ2-3 | TRBV28 | many | CASRLRAPIPTDTQYF | TGTGCCAGCAGGCTCAGGGCTCCGATTCCCACAGATACGCAGTATTTT
TRBD2 | 16 | TRBJ2-2 | TRBV5-5 | . | CASSGTSGSKDGELFF | TGTGCCAGCAGCGGGACTAGCGGGAGTAAAGACGGGGAGCTGTTTTTT
. | 15 | TRBJ2-7 | TRBV7-2 | many | CASSLGFANSYEQYF | TGTGCCAGCAGCTTAGGTTTTGCTAACTCCTACGAGCAGTACTTC
. | 11 | TRBJ2-2 | TRBV6-2/TRBV6-3 | many | CASSVGGELFF | TGTGCCAGCAGTGTGGGCGGGGAGCTGTTTTTT
. | 13 | TRBJ1-1 | TRBV12-5 | few | CASGLMDSIEAFF | TGTGCTAGTGGTTTGATGGACTCTATTGAAGCTTTCTTT
. | 13 | TRBJ2-5 | TRBV5-1 | many | CASSLDRPETQYF | TGCGCCAGCAGCTTGGACAGGCCAGAGACCCAGTACTTC
TRBD1 | 14 | TRBJ2-3 | TRBV20-1 | few | CSASARGRTDTQYF | TGCAGTGCTAGCGCCAGGGGGCGGACAGATACGCAGTATTTT
TRBD2 | 15 | TRBJ2-2 | TRBV5-1 | many | CASSLSGVSTGELFF | TGCGCCAGCAGCTTGAGCGGGGTCAGCACCGGGGAGCTGTTTTTT
. | 17 | TRBJ2-7 | TRBV7-9 | few | CASSLAQGRLSSYEQYF | TGTGCCAGCAGCTTAGCGCAGGGACGGCTCAGCTCCTACGAGCAGTACTTC
. | 14 | TRBJ2-7 | TRBV7-2 | many | CASSLSRDVYEQYF | TGTGCCAGCAGCTTGTCCCGGGACGTCTACGAGCAGTACTTC
. | 14 | TRBJ1-2 | TRBV19 | . | CASSTQSANYGYTF | TGTGCCAGTAGTACCCAGAGCGCTAACTATGGCTACACCTTC
. | 13 | TRBJ1-2 | TRBV28 | . | CASSLPLHYGYTF | TGTGCCAGCAGTTTACCTCTACACTATGGCTACACCTTC
. | 15 | TRBJ2-7 | TRBV1 | few | CTSSQDRGGSYEQYF | TGCACCAGCAGCCAAGATCGGGGGGGCTCCTACGAGCAGTACTTC
. | 13 | TRBJ2-2 | TRBV9 | many | CASPDQNTGELFF | TGTGCCAGCCCGGACCAGAACACCGGGGAGCTGTTTTTT
TRBD2 | 15 | TRBJ2-5 | TRBV6-5 | few | CASSSGLAWGETQYF | TGTGCCAGCAGTTCCGGACTAGCTTGGGGAGAGACCCAGTACTTC
TRBD1 | 16 | TRBJ2-5 | TRBV18 | few | CASSAWGTVPQETQYF | TGTGCCAGCTCAGCATGGGGGACAGTCCCTCAAGAGACCCAGTACTTC
TRBD2 | 17 | TRBJ2-1 | TRBV4-3 | many | CASSQDPGTSGYNEQFF | TGCGCCAGCAGCCAAGATCCAGGCACTAGCGGGTACAATGAGCAGTTCTTC
TRBD1 | 15 | TRBJ2-3 | TRBV18 | many | CASSPRTGTTDTQYF | TGTGCCAGCTCACCCAGGACAGGGACGACAGATACGCAGTATTTT
TRBD1 | 15 | TRBJ2-7 | TRBV10-3 | . | CAIRSTGENSYEQYF | TGTGCCATCAGATCGACAGGGGAGAACTCCTACGAGCAGTACTTC
. | 14 | TRBJ2-3 | TRBV20-1 | many | CSAPDYISTDTQYF | TGCAGTGCTCCTGACTATATCAGCACAGATACGCAGTATTTT
TRBD1 | 16 | TRBJ1-5 | TRBV28 | many | CASSLFTQGYGQPQHF | TGTGCCAGCAGTTTATTTACACAGGGGTATGGTCAGCCCCAGCATTTT
TRBD2 | 17 | TRBJ2-1 | TRBV28 | many | CASSLGLAGHQANEQFF | TGTGCCAGCAGTTTAGGACTAGCGGGCCACCAGGCGAATGAGCAGTTCTTC
. | 14 | TRBJ1-1 | TRBV20-1 | . | CSAQPTGGFTEASF | TGCAGTGCGCAACCGACGGGGGGCTTCACTGAAGCTTCCTTT
TRBD2 | 15 | TRBJ2-1 | TRBV7-3 | few | CASSLQASGVVEQFF | TGTGCCAGCAGCTTACAGGCTAGCGGGGTGGTTGAGCAGTTCTTC
. | 15 | TRBJ1-3 | TRBV5-1 | . | CASSLGQNSGNTIYF | TGCGCCAGCAGCTTGGGACAGAACTCTGGAAACACCATATATTTT
. | 14 | TRBJ2-5 | TRBV7-2 | many | CASGEGLPQETQYF | TGTGCCAGCGGCGAAGGACTACCCCAAGAGACCCAGTACTTC
. | 11 | TRBJ1-2 | TRBV24-1 | many | CATSDYYGYTF | TGTGCCACCAGTGATTACTATGGCTACACCTTC
. | 14 | TRBJ2-7 | TRBV5-5 | few | CASSLGPHSYEQYF | TGTGCCAGCAGCTTGGGCCCTCACTCCTACGAGCAGTACTTC
. | 14 | TRBJ2-2 | TRBV7-3 | many | CASSLNRNTGELFF | TGTGCCAGCAGCTTAAACAGGAACACCGGGGAGCTGTTTTTT
. | 14 | TRBJ2-7 | TRBV7-8 | many | CASSLEFRGDGQYF | TGTGCCAGCAGCTTAGAATTCAGGGGGGACGGGCAGTACTTC
. | 14 | TRBJ2-3 | TRBV5-1 | many | CASSILAVTDTQYF | TGCGCCAGCAGCATTTTGGCAGTCACAGATACGCAGTATTTT
. | 14 | TRBJ2-5 | TRBV7-8 | many | CASSLVSPKETQYF | TGTGCCAGCAGCTTAGTGTCCCCAAAGGAGACCCAGTACTTC
TRBD2 | 18 | TRBJ2-1 | TRBV7-6 | many | CASSLSTSGSQGYNEQFF | TGTGCCAGCAGCTTGTCGACTAGCGGGAGTCAGGGCTACAATGAGCAGTTCTTC
TRBD1 | 15 | TRBJ2-3 | TRBV12-3/TRBV12-4 | few | CASRQQGPSTDTQYF | TGTGCCAGCAGGCAACAGGGGCCCAGCACAGATACGCAGTATTTT
TRBD2 | 14 | TRBJ2-7 | TRBV29-1 | . | CSAALGGTPYEQYF | TGCAGCGCCGCCCTGGGGGGGACCCCCTACGAGCAGTACTTC
. | 13 | TRBJ1-5 | TRBV7-3 | many | CASSLGFNQPQHF | TGTGCCAGCAGCTTAGGGTTCAATCAGCCCCAGCATTTT
TRBD1 | 18 | TRBJ2-1 | TRBV4-3 | many | CASSHWGTGTGFYNEQFF | TGCGCCAGCAGCCATTGGGGGACCGGGACAGGGTTTTACAATGAGCAGTTCTTC
TRBD1 | 17 | TRBJ1-4 | TRBV6-1 | . | CASSDYDRGATNEKLFF | TGTGCCAGCAGTGATTACGACAGGGGTGCAACTAATGAAAAACTGTTTTTT
TRBD2 | 15 | TRBJ2-1 | TRBV7-2 | many | CASSPTSGEGNEQFF | TGTGCCAGCAGCCCAACTAGCGGGGAGGGGAATGAGCAGTTCTTC
. | 14 | TRBJ1-3 | TRBV11-2 | many | CASRLGLTGNTIYF | TGTGCCAGCAGACTCGGACTCACTGGAAACACCATATATTTT
. | 15 | TRBJ2-1 | TRBV13 | many | CASSLPLAPYNEQFF | TGTGCCAGCAGCTTACCCCTAGCGCCCTACAATGAGCAGTTCTTC
. | 14 | TRBJ2-7 | TRBV4-1 | many | CASSQEGAIYEQYF | TGCGCCAGCAGCCAAGAGGGGGCGATCTACGAGCAGTACTTC
TRBD1 | 12 | TRBJ2-7 | TRBV20-1 | . | CSARGTGGPQHF | TGCAGTGCTAGAGGGACAGGGGGCCCCCAGCACTTC